A selection of T cell receptor beta chains follows, all from one sample in a study of T cell repertoires in cytomegalovirus infection. TCRdb reprocessed the reads with MiXCR, giving one entry per CDR3 protein. The sample includes more than 500,000 distinct CDR3 sequences, approximately 17% of them seen just once. The sample taken for sequencing was CD8+ T cells from PBMCs. The receptor source for this set is a human donor in good health (CMV status not recorded). Some clones in this sample may be carry-over from other donors' samples. The CDR3 runs from the conserved cysteine through the conserved F or W. A D gene is named only where the DNA matches it firmly. Some rows mark clone size as missing; the rest say once, few, many or name a class of expanded clone.

few | - | TRBJ1-1 | TRBV12-3/TRBV12-4 | CASSSTRGWTEAFF | TGTGCCAGCAGTTCGACAAGGGGGTGGACTGAAGCTTTCTTT
few | - | TRBJ2-3 | TRBV27 | CASSLRDISTDTQYF | TGTGCCAGCAGTCTACGGGACATTAGCACAGATACGCAGTATTTT
many | - | TRBJ1-3 | TRBV7-2 | CASSTTARTETGNTIYF | TGTGCCAGCAGCACGACCGCCCGGACTGAGACTGGAAACACCATATATTTT
many | - | TRBJ1-1 | TRBV6-1 | CASRSGGENTEAFF | TGTGCCAGCCGGTCGGGGGGAGAGAACACTGAAGCTTTCTTT
few | - | TRBJ1-2 | TRBV5-1 | CASHLDPAGDYTF | TGCGCCAGCCATTTGGACCCGGCTGGGGACTACACCTTC
few | - | TRBJ1-6 | TRBV27 | CASSFQFPNSPLHF | TGTGCCAGCAGTTTTCAGTTCCCTAATTCACCCCTCCACTTT
many | TRBD2 | TRBJ2-3 | TRBV24-1 | CATSISGMKDTQYF | TGTGCCACCAGTATCAGCGGGATGAAAGATACGCAGTATTTT
- | - | TRBJ1-5 | TRBV10-2 | CASSASGNQPQHF | TGCGCCAGCAGTGCGAGCGGCAATCAGCCCCAGCATTTT
many | - | TRBJ1-3 | TRBV7-9 | CASSSHDKPGNTIYF | TGTGCCAGCAGCTCACACGATAAACCTGGAAACACCATATATTTT
- | - | TRBJ1-2 | TRBV19 | CASSSSVGLGYGYTF | TGTGCCAGTAGTAGTTCGGTCGGCTTGGGCTATGGCTACACCTTC
few | - | TRBJ2-7 | TRBV9 | CASSVGGAHSYEQYF | TGTGCCAGCAGCGTAGGGGGTGCCCACTCCTACGAGCAGTACTTC
many | TRBD2 | TRBJ2-3 | TRBV11-1 | CASSFARGSGSTDTQYF | TGTGCCAGCAGCTTTGCGAGAGGTAGCGGGAGTACAGATACGCAGTATTTT
many | TRBD2 | TRBJ2-7 | TRBV27 | CASRRTSGTFYEQYF | TGTGCCAGCAGGCGGACTAGCGGTACTTTCTACGAGCAGTACTTC
- | - | TRBJ2-1 | TRBV24-1 | CATSDFGVSEQFF | TGTGCCACCAGTGATTTTGGGGTGAGTGAGCAGTTCTTC
- | - | TRBJ2-6 | TRBV15 | CATSRDRGFTGANVLTF | TGTGCCACCAGCAGAGATAGGGGCTTTACTGGGGCCAACGTCCTGACTTTC
few | TRBD1 | TRBJ1-4 | TRBV7-6 | CASSLRDRKREKLFF | TGTGCCAGCAGCTTAAGGGACAGAAAACGTGAAAAACTGTTTTTT
many | - | TRBJ2-1 | TRBV7-6 | CASSLRYRDNEQFF | TGTGCTAGCAGCCTGAGGTACAGGGACAATGAGCAGTTCTTC
- | TRBD1 | TRBJ1-2 | TRBV7-3 | CAVRGQKNFGYTF | TGTGCCGTTCGGGGACAGAAGAATTTTGGCTACACCTTC
few | - | TRBJ1-2 | TRBV20-1 | CSARDRAERLHYGYTF | TGCAGTGCTAGAGACAGGGCCGAAAGACTTCACTATGGCTACACCTTC
- | TRBD2 | TRBJ2-1 | TRBV27 | CASSLLASGGPYNEQFF | TGTGCCAGCAGTTTATTGGCTAGCGGGGGCCCCTACAATGAGCAGTTCTTC
many | - | TRBJ2-5 | TRBV27 | CASSLGETQYF | TGTGCCAGCAGCTTAGGAGAGACCCAGTACTTC
- | TRBD2 | TRBJ2-5 | TRBV2 | CASSEGAGALETQYF | TGTGCCAGCAGTGAAGGAGCGGGGGCCCTGGAGACCCAGTACTTC
many | - | TRBJ1-3 | TRBV7-9 | CASSPGGNTIYF | TGTGCCAGCAGTCCTGGGGGAAACACCATATATTTT
few | - | TRBJ2-3 | TRBV27 | CASAGAPSPDTQYF | TGTGCCAGCGCGGGGGCCCCGTCCCCAGATACGCAGTATTTT
many | - | TRBJ2-7 | TRBV7-2 | CASSSRDFGSYEQYF | TGTGCCAGCAGCTCCCGGGACTTCGGGTCCTACGAGCAGTACTTC
many | - | TRBJ2-7 | TRBV7-9 | CASKTPDRSSYEQYF | TGTGCCAGCAAGACCCCAGACAGGAGCTCCTACGAGCAGTACTTC
many | - | TRBJ1-2 | TRBV12-3/TRBV12-4 | CASSSQGTRYGYTF | TGTGCCAGCAGTTCCCAGGGAACTCGGTATGGCTACACCTTC
few | - | TRBJ1-2 | TRBV3-1 | CASSPQGVRFYGYTF | TGTGCCAGCAGCCCCCAAGGAGTGCGCTTCTATGGCTACACCTTC
- | TRBD1 | TRBJ2-1 | TRBV6-6 | CASSSRDRRNNEQFF | TGTGCCAGCAGTTCCCGGGACAGACGAAACAATGAGCAGTTCTTC
few | - | TRBJ1-2 | TRBV6-5 | CASSYRLRNYGYTF | TGTGCCAGCAGTTACCGTCTTAGAAACTATGGCTACACCTTC
many | - | TRBJ1-5 | TRBV27 | CASSLRISGGPQHF | TGTGCCAGCAGTTTGCGGATCAGTGGGGGTCCCCAGCATTTT
- | TRBD1 | TRBJ1-1 | TRBV19 | CASSIEAGGTEAFF | TGTGCCAGTAGTATAGAGGCAGGGGGCACTGAAGCTTTCTTT
many | - | TRBJ1-1 | TRBV27 | CASSFFRAGTEAFF | TGTGCCAGCAGTTTCTTCCGAGCAGGCACTGAAGCTTTCTTT
few | TRBD2 | TRBJ2-7 | TRBV13 | CASRDRTSYYYEQYF | TGTGCCAGCAGGGACCGGACTAGCTATTACTACGAGCAGTACTTC
many | - | TRBJ2-7 | TRBV6-5 | CASSYSSSSYEQYF | TGTGCCAGCAGTTACTCGTCTAGCTCCTACGAGCAGTACTTC
once | - | TRBJ1-6 | TRBV27 | CASSLRDSPLHF | TGTGCCAGCAGTTTACGGGACTCACCCCTCCACTTT
few | - | TRBJ2-7 | TRBV28 | CASRLRGSDYEQYF | TGTGCCAGCAGACTCCGGGGGAGTGACTACGAGCAGTACTTC
many | - | TRBJ2-7 | TRBV7-9 | CASRSGLLLEQYF | TGTGCCAGCAGATCAGGACTCCTCCTCGAGCAGTACTTC
many | - | TRBJ1-5 | TRBV19 | CASNHPGSEQPQHF | TGTGCCAGTAATCATCCGGGTTCGGAGCAGCCCCAGCATTTT
many | - | TRBJ1-1 | TRBV7-9 | CASSFLPGPNRTEAFF | TGTGCCAGCAGCTTCTTGCCGGGGCCAAATCGCACTGAAGCTTTCTTT
- | - | TRBJ1-1 | TRBV29-1 | CSVETDNTEAFF | TGCAGCGTCGAGACAGATAACACTGAAGCTTTCTTT
- | - | TRBJ2-1 | TRBV5-1 | CASSKGTFGSYNEQFF | TGCGCCAGCAGCAAAGGGACTTTCGGCTCCTACAATGAGCAGTTCTTC
- | - | TRBJ2-7 | TRBV7-9 | CASSPRVASSYEQYF | TGTGCCAGCAGCCCCCGGGTAGCCAGCTCCTACGAGCAGTACTTC